The entry below gives a single TCR beta chain sequence along with its context. Its antigen is as yet unknown. TCRdb re-called the RT-PCR reads with MiXCR, one entry per CDR3 protein. Of a few hundred thousand distinct CDR3 sequences in the sample, 20% to 25% were seen once. The data derive from a study of response to subunit inactivated influenza vaccine. Whole-study results and caveats: That few new T cells are recruited by each seasonal influenza vaccination was the authors' suggestion.

The sequencing used PBMCs from blood, collected 21 months after vaccination. This clonotype was obtained from a man in his fifties or sixties who received an inactivated influenza vaccine.

Here the CDR3 DNA reads TGTGCCAGCAGCTTAGGGACAGCCAGGACTGAAGCTTTCTTT. As protein: CASSLGTARTEAFF. The chain employs TRBV7-2 and TRBJ1-1; perhaps TRBD1 as D (6 bases). Deletions cut 1 base from V and 5 bases from J, with 11 bases between. Germline V gene lookup returns CDR1 SGHTA and CDR2 FQGNSA. This CDR3 is built from 14 residues.